This passage covers 24 T cell receptor beta chains from one sample sequenced in a study of cytomegalovirus exposure and HLA in healthy donors. The PCR was carried out with 60 Vbeta primers and 13 Jbeta primers. The data were produced by immunoSEQ multiplex PCR, yet TCRdb's version contains in-frame clones alone and is incomplete. This sample yields 100,000 or so clones, of which around 85% are seen a single time; roughly 2.2% belongs to the top ten. Material for sequencing was PBMCs. The receptor set was obtained from a man aged 18 to 30 in good health and CMV-seronegative.

The gene calls are TRBV25-1 and TRBJ2-2; TRBD1 agrees at 10 bases. V trimming: 5 bases; J trimming: 7 bases; junction bases outside the gene matches: 10. CDR1 and CDR2 (germline): MGHDK, SYGVNS. The CDR3 consists of 16 residues. The DNA of the CDR3 is TGTGCCAGCAGTCCTCCGGGACAGGGGTGGGTCGGGGAGCTGTTTTTT. Its translation: CASSPPGQGWVGELFF. The full variable domain, in which reference TRBV25-1 and TRBJ2-2 provide the parts outside the CDR3, is EADIYQTPRYLVIGTGKKITLECSQTMGHDKMYWYQQDPGMELHLIHYSYGVNSTEKGDLSSESTVSRIRTEHFPLTLESARPSHTSQYLCASSPPGQGWVGELFFGEGSRLTVL.

The chain joins TRBV5-5 to TRBJ1-4; 7 bases match TRBD1. This CDR3 is built from 14 residues. The germline V gene encodes CDR1 SGHKS and CDR2 YYEKEE (reference sequence). V gave up 0 bases and J gave up 6 bases; unmatched junction bases: 2. The CDR3 spells CASSLGGQDEKLFF. The CDR3, as DNA: TGTGCCAGCAGCTTGGGAGGACAGGATGAAAAACTGTTTTTT.

This clone was seen more than once but under ten times. The rearrangement uses TRBV6-5 and TRBJ1-1; no clear D. The CDR3 contains 13 residues. V was pared by 5 bases and J by 1 base, with 8 bases between. Per the germline V gene, CDR1 is MNHEY and CDR2 is SVGAGI. For the CDR3, the DNA is TGTGCCAGCAGTCCCGTCCGGAACACTGAAGCTTTCTTT. The encoded protein is CASSPVRNTEAFF.

As regards this clone: At one of its ends the junction is not consistent with the germline gene, which may arise from a read error. The V and J genes are TRBV5-4 and TRBJ1-2; 9 bases fit TRBD1. The V gene's germline CDR1 is SGHNT and CDR2 YYREEE (reference sequence). The CDR3 spans 13 residues. The CDR3 here is CASSLDPGTGNSF. The CDR3 coding sequence is TGTGCCAGCAGCTTGGACCCCGGGACAGGGAATAGTTTC.

This clone was seen a single time. The chain has TRBV9 and TRBJ2-7, with D tentatively TRBD2 (6 bases). Germline V CDR1 and CDR2: SGDLS, YYNGEE. V lost 0 bases and J lost 5, with 18 bases in between. The CDR3 has 16 amino acids. This CDR3 is CASSVDVDGSLNEQYF. The CDR3 coding sequence is TGTGCCAGCAGCGTAGATGTCGACGGGAGTCTCAACGAGCAGTACTTC. The full variable domain, its missing parts supplied by reference TRBV9 and TRBJ2-7, is DSGVTQTPKHLITATGQRVTLRCSPRSGDLSVYWYQQSLDQGLQFLIQYYNGEERAKGNILERFSAQQFPDLHSELNLSSLELGDSALYFCASSVDVDGSLNEQYFGPGTRLTVT.

The V and J genes are TRBV30 and TRBJ2-5; D gene unclear. This CDR3 is 12 amino acids long. Trimming removed 4 bases at V and 2 bases at J, with 8 bases between. CDR1 and CDR2 from the germline V gene are GTSNPN and SVGIG (reference sequence). CDR3 nucleotide sequence: TGTGCCTGGAACGCAGGACAAGAGACCCAGTACTTC. It encodes CAWNAGQETQYF.

CDR3 in amino acids: CASSLSSGRRPQHF. The CDR3 DNA follows: TGTGCCAGCAGTTTATCGAGCGGGCGGCGGCCCCAGCATTTT. The chain links TRBV27 to TRBJ1-5; D gene ambiguous. CDR1 and CDR2 (germline): MNHEY, SMNVEV (reference sequence). This CDR3 spans 14 amino acids. V lost 0 bases to trimming and J lost 9 bases, with 12 bases between them.

The chain links TRBV12-5 to TRBJ2-1; D is possibly TRBD2 (6 bases). Trimming stripped 4 bases from V and 2 bases from J, with 9 bases between. The CDR3 runs 14 residues. CDR1 is LGHNT, CDR2 FRNRAP, per germline. The DNA for the CDR3 is TGTGCTAGTGGTTATAGCGGTACCTACAATGAGCAGTTCTTC. This gives the protein CASGYSGTYNEQFF.

The CDR3 here is CASSQRVGMGYEQYF. The DNA of the CDR3 is TGTGCCAGCAGCCAGCGGGTTGGGATGGGCTACGAGCAGTACTTC. The chain has TRBV7-2 and TRBJ2-7; weak D call: TRBD2 (6 bases). Trimming took off 5 bases at V and 3 bases at J, with 17 bases between the two ends. CDR1 SGHTA and CDR2 FQGNSA come from the germline V gene. The CDR3 is made up of 15 amino acids.

The chain uses TRBV28 and TRBJ1-5; possible D gene TRBD1, 5 bases. Trimming removed 3 bases at V and 0 bases at J, with 15 bases between. This CDR3 is built from 17 residues. Germline values: CDR1 MDHEN, CDR2 SYDVKM. The CDR3 DNA sequence: TGTGCCAGCAGTTTCGGACAAGCCATAGTTAGCAATCAGCCCCAGCATTTT. It yields the protein CASSFGQAIVSNQPQHF.

The chain links TRBV7-9 to TRBJ2-7; the D is unclear. The CDR3 spans 14 residues. The germline V gene encodes CDR1 SEHNR and CDR2 FQNEAQ (reference sequence). The ends were cut back, 1 base at V and 4 bases at J, with 11 bases in the middle. CDR3 residues: CASSLDPFGYEQYF. The CDR3, as DNA: TGTGCCAGCAGCTTAGACCCGTTCGGGTACGAGCAGTACTTC.

This clone came up once. The chain carries TRBV6-5 and TRBJ2-7, with D possibly matching TRBD2 (6 bases). Trimming took 6 bases from V and 5 from J, leaving 20 bases between them. There are 15 residues in the CDR3. CDR1 and CDR2 from the germline V gene are MNHEY and SVGAGI. Here the CDR3 reads CASSPTAGGPHEQYF. The CDR3 nucleotides read TGTGCCAGCAGCCCCACCGCTGGAGGGCCACACGAGCAGTACTTC.

In this sample, this clone turned up a few times. The V call is TRBV5-4, the J call TRBJ2-4; D might be TRBD2 (6 bases). The germline V and J ends were trimmed by 4 bases and 6 bases, with 23 bases remaining between them. This CDR3 spans 17 amino acids. Germline values: CDR1 SGHNT, CDR2 YYREEE (reference sequence). The CDR3 coding sequence is TGTGCCAGCAGCCCCCTTCGGAGTGGGAGGAGTATAAACATTCAGTACTTC. It specifies CASSPLRSGRSINIQYF.

In DNA, the CDR3 is TGTGCCAGCAGCGAACGACTAGCGGCCACAGATACGCAGTATTTT. This sequence encodes CASSERLAATDTQYF. The rearrangement links TRBV7-4 to TRBJ2-3; 9 bases are shared with TRBD2. The CDR3 consists of 15 residues. The germline V gene has CDR1 SGHVT and CDR2 SQSDAQ. The J segment lost 2 bases and the V segment lost 5 bases, leaving 5 bases of the junction unmatched.

The chain links TRBV11-2 to TRBJ2-2; 7 bases match TRBD1. CDR1 is SGHAT, CDR2 FQNNGV, per germline. CDR3 length: 17 residues. The V segment lost 3 bases and the J segment 0 bases; nucleotides outside the gene matches: 7. CDR3: CASSLRTGEPNTGELFF. CDR3 coding DNA: TGTGCCAGCAGCTTGAGGACAGGTGAACCGAACACCGGGGAGCTGTTTTTT. The complete variable domain, with remaining parts taken from reference TRBV11-2 and TRBJ2-2, reads EAGVAQSPRYKIIEKRQSVAFWCNPISGHATLYWYQQILGQGPKLLIQFQNNGVVDDSQLPKDRFSAERLKGVDSTLKIQPAKLEDSAVYLCASSLRTGEPNTGELFFGEGSRLTVL.

This sequence joins TRBV6-6 and TRBJ2-5; D is ambiguous. Germline CDR1 and CDR2: MNHNY and SVGAGI (reference sequence). V shed 5 bases and J shed 5 bases, with 9 bases lying between them. The length of the CDR3 is 12 residues. CDR3 in DNA: TGTGCCAGCAGTCTTTACGGGGAGACCCAGTACTTC. This encodes CASSLYGETQYF.

The rearrangement links TRBV6-1 to TRBJ2-7; 12 nucleotides agree with TRBD2. V lost 8 bases to trimming and J lost 5 bases; unmatched junction nucleotides: 4. The CDR3 sequence is 13 residues long. Germline CDR1 and CDR2: MNHNS and SASEGT. The CDR3 nucleotides are TGTGCCAGCCGACTAGCGGGAGAGAACGAGCAGTACTTC. Amino acids: CASRLAGENEQYF.

V is TRBV6-6 and J is TRBJ1-1; D gene unclear. Germline-derived CDR1 and CDR2 are MNHNY and SVGAGI (reference sequence). Trimming shortened V by 2 bases and J by 6 bases, and 16 bases separated the two germline ends. This CDR3 region has 15 residues. Written as DNA, the CDR3 is TGTGCCAGCAGTTACGGGTCCCAGGACTCCGCTGAAGCTTTCTTT. Protein product: CASSYGSQDSAEAFF.

The chain combines TRBV7-8 with TRBJ2-3, with 12 positions matching TRBD2. V shed 2 bases, J shed 6 bases, and the junction held 3 bases outside the gene matches. This CDR3 contains 15 residues. Looked up from germline, CDR1 is SGHVS and CDR2 is FQNEAQ. CDR3 protein: CASSLTSGRPDTQYF. DNA of the CDR3: TGTGCCAGCAGCTTAACTAGCGGGAGGCCCGATACGCAGTATTTT.

This chain links TRBV2 with TRBJ1-2, with D unclear. There are 13 residues in the CDR3. Germline lookup yields CDR1 SNHLY and CDR2 FYNNEI. Trimming removed 3 bases from V and 7 bases from J, with 12 bases in between. CDR3 sequence: CASSEAARSGYTF. The CDR3, as DNA: TGTGCCAGCAGTGAGGCGGCGCGATCTGGCTACACCTTC.

The rearrangement links TRBV6-1 to TRBJ2-7, with a possible D match to TRBD1 (6 bases). The V end lost 10 bases, the J end lost 3 bases, and 13 bases lay between the germline ends. CDR1 MNHNS and CDR2 SASEGT come from the germline V gene. The CDR3 has 12 amino acids. In DNA, the CDR3 is TGTGCCACCGGACAGCAGGGCTACGAGCAGTACTTC. Translating it yields CATGQQGYEQYF.

The V call is TRBV29-1, the J call TRBJ2-2, with a possible D match to TRBD1 (6 bases). This CDR3 spans 15 amino acids. The germline V gene has CDR1 SQVTM and CDR2 ANQGSEA. With 6 bases removed from V and 0 bases from J, the gap between germline ends came to 14 bases. The CDR3 sequence is CSVIPGHPNTGELFF. The CDR3 nucleotides are TGCAGCGTCATACCGGGACACCCGAACACCGGGGAGCTGTTTTTT.

The rearrangement links TRBV19 to TRBJ1-4, with 9 nucleotides matching TRBD1. Trimming at V came to 3 bases and at J to 4 bases, leaving 6 bases not matched to a gene. This CDR3 has 16 amino acids. CDR1 LNHDA and CDR2 SQIVND come from the germline V gene (reference sequence). This CDR3 reads CASSMLGQGSNEKLFF. DNA of the CDR3: TGTGCCAGTAGTATGCTGGGACAGGGCAGTAATGAAAAACTGTTTTTT. The variable domain in full, with the rest retrieved from reference TRBV19 and TRBJ1-4, is DGGITQSPKYLFRKEGQNVTLSCEQNLNHDAMYWYRQDPGQGLRLIYYSQIVNDFQKGDIAEGYSVSREKKESFPLTVTSAQKNPTAFYLCASSMLGQGSNEKLFFGSGTQLSVL.

CDR3 nucleotide sequence: TGTGCCAGCAGCGTGGGACTAGACCACAATGAGCAGTTCTTC. It translates to CASSVGLDHNEQFF. The chain uses TRBV5-6 and TRBJ2-1; TRBD2 matches at 8 bases. Trimming removed 4 bases from V and 5 bases from J; junction bases left unmatched: 5. This CDR3 region has 14 residues. Germline V gene lookup returns CDR1 SGHDT and CDR2 YYEEEE.